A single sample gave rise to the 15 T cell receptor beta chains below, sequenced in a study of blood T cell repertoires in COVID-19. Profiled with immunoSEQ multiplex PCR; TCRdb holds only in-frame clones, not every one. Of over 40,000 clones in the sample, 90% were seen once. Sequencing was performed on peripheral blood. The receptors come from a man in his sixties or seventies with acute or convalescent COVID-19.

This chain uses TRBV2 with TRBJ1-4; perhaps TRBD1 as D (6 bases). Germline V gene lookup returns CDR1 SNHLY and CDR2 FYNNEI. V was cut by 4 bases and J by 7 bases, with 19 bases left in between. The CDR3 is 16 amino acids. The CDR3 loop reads CASSVSQGKIGEKLFF. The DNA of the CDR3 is TGTGCCAGCAGTGTTAGTCAGGGGAAGATTGGTGAAAAACTGTTTTTT.

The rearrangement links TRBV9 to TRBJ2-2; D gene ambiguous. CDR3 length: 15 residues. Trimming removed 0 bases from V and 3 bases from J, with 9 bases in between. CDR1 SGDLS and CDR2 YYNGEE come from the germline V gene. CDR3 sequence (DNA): TGTGCCAGCAGCGTAGGAGACTCCCACACCGGGGAGCTGTTTTTT. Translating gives CASSVGDSHTGELFF.

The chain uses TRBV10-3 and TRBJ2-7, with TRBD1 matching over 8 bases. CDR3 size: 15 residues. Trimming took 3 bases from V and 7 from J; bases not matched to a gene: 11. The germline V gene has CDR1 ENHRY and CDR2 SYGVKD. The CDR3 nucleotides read TGTGCCATCAGTGAAGGTTGGACAGGGTCAGGTGAGCAGTACTTC. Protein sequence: CAISEGWTGSGEQYF.

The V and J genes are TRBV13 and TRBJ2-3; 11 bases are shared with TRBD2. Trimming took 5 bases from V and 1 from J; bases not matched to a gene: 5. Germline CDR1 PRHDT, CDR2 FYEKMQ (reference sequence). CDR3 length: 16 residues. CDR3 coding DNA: TGTGCCAGCAGCCCCCGGACTAGCGGGCGCACAGATACGCAGTATTTT. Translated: CASSPRTSGRTDTQYF.

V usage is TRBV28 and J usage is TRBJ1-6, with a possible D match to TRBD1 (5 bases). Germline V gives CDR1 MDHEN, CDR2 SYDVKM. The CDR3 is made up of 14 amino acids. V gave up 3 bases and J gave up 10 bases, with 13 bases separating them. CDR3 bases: TGTGCCAGCAGTTTGGGCAGGGTTGGGTCACCCCTCCACTTT. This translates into CASSLGRVGSPLHF. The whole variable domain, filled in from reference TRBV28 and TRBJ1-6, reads DVKVTQSSRYLVKRTGEKVFLECVQDMDHENMFWYRQDPGLGLRLIYFSYDVKMKEKGDIPEGYSVSREKKERFSLILESASTNQTSMYLCASSLGRVGSPLHFGNGTRLTVT.

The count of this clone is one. This CDR3 reads CASSPDSATNEKLFF. The CDR3 DNA reads TGTGCCAGCAGCCCCGACAGCGCAACTAATGAAAAACTGTTTTTT. This chain connects TRBV6-2 or TRBV6-3 to TRBJ1-4; possibly TRBD1 for D (5 bases). The germline CDR1 and CDR2 sequences are MNHEY and SVGEGT. This CDR3 has 15 amino acids. Deletions cut 6 bases from V and 0 bases from J, with 11 bases between.

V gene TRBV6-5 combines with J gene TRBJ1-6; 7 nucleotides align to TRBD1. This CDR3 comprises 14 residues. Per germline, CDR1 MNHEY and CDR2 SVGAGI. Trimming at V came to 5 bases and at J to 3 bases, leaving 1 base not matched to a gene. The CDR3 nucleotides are TGTGCCAGCAGTAGACAGGGCTATAATTCACCCCTCCACTTT. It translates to CASSRQGYNSPLHF.

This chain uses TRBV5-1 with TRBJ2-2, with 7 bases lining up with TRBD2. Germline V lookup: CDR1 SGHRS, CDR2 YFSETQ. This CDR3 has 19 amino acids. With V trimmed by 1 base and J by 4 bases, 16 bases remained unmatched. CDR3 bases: TGCGCCAGCAGCTTGCCGGAGGGATATAGTCGGGGGGTCACCGGGGAGCTGTTTTTT. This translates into CASSLPEGYSRGVTGELFF.

CDR3 nucleotides: TGTGCCATCAGTGAGCAGGGACAGCCCTATGGCTACACCTTC. It codes for CAISEQGQPYGYTF. The rearrangement uses TRBV10-3 and TRBJ1-2, with 7 bases identical to TRBD1. V shed 2 bases and J 4 bases; nucleotides not matched to a gene: 4. The CDR3 extends over 14 amino acids. Germline V CDR1 and CDR2: ENHRY, SYGVKD.

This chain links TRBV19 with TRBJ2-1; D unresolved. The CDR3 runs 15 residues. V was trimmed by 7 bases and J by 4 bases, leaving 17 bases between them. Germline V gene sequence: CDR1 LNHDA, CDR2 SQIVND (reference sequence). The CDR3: CASTDPTHPYNEQFF. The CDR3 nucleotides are TGTGCCAGTACAGATCCCACCCATCCATACAATGAGCAGTTCTTC.

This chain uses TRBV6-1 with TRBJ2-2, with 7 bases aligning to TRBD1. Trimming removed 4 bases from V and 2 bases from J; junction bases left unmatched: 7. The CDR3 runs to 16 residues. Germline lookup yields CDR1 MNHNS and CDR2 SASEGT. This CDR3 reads CASSGGRDSNTGELFF. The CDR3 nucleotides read TGTGCCAGCAGTGGGGGCCGGGACAGCAACACCGGGGAGCTGTTTTTT.

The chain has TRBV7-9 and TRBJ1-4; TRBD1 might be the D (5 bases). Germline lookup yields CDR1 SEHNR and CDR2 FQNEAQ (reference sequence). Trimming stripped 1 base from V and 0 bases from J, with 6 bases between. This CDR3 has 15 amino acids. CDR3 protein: CASSLEQATNEKLFF. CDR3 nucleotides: TGTGCCAGCAGCTTAGAACAGGCAACTAATGAAAAACTGTTTTTT.

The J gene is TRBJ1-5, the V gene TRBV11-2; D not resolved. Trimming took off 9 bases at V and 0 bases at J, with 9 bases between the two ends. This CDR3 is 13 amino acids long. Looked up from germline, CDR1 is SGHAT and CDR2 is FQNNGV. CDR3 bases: TGTGCCAGTCCGGAGGATAGCAATCAGCCCCAGCATTTT. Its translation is CASPEDSNQPQHF.

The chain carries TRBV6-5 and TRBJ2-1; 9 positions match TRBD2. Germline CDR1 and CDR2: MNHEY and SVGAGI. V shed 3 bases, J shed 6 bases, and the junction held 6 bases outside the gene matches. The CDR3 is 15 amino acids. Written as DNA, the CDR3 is TGTGCCAGCAGTTATAGCGGGGGACGACCCAATGAGCAGTTCTTC. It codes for CASSYSGGRPNEQFF.

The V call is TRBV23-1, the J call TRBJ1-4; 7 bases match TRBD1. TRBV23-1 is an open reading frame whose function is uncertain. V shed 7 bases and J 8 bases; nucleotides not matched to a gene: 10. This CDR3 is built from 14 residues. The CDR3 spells CASIRQGRGEKLFF. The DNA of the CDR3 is TGCGCCAGCATTCGACAGGGTCGTGGGGAAAAACTGTTTTTT.